The sequence of this TCR beta chain was determined in a study of cytomegalovirus exposure and HLA in healthy donors. PCR primers comprised 60 Vbeta and 13 Jbeta primers. The table came from immunoSEQ multiplex PCR; TCRdb's copy has only in-frame clones and leaves some out. The table records 95,000 to 150,000 clones, about 83% of them present only once. Germline CDR1 reads GTSNPN; CDR2 reads SVGIG (reference sequence). The CDR3 length is 13 residues. Trimming left V 4 bases short and J 4 bases short, with 8 bases between. Comments on this clone: The same CDR3 is also encoded by other DNA sequences in this sample.

The receptor was isolated from a woman aged 40 to 49 in good health and CMV-seropositive. This chain links TRBV30 with TRBJ1-6; D unclear. Sequenced input: PBMCs. CDR3 protein: CAWTGTYNSPLHF. As DNA, the CDR3 is TGTGCCTGGACGGGAACTTATAATTCACCCCTCCACTTT.